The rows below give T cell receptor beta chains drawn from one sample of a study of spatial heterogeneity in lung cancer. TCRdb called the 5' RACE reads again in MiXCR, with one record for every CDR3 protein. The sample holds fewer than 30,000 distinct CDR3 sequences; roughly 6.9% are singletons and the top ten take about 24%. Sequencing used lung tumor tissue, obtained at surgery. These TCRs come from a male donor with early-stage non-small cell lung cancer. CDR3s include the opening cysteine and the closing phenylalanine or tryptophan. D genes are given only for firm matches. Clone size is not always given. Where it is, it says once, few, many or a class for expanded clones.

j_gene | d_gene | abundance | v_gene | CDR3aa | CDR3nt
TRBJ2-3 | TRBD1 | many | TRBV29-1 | CSVGQGTKDTQYF | TGCAGCGTGGGACAGGGGACGAAAGATACGCAGTATTTT
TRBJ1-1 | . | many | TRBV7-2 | CASSLDMNTEAFF | TGTGCCAGCAGCTTAGACATGAACACTGAAGCTTTCTTT
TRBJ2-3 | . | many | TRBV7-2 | CASSFLSGPGADTQYF | TGTGCCAGCAGCTTTCTAAGCGGGCCAGGCGCAGATACGCAGTATTTT
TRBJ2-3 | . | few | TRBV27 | CASSPARGASTDTQYF | TGTGCCAGCAGTCCAGCGAGGGGGGCTAGCACAGATACGCAGTATTTT
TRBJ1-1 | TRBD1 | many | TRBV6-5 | CASKRFRDRENAEAFF | TGTGCCAGCAAGAGATTCCGGGACAGGGAAAACGCTGAAGCTTTCTTT
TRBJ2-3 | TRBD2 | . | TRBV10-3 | CAIGEGQVGTDTQYF | TGTGCCATCGGGGAGGGTCAGGTCGGCACAGATACGCAGTATTTT
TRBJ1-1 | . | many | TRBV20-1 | CSALYMNTEAFF | TGCAGTGCCCTGTACATGAACACTGAAGCTTTCTTT
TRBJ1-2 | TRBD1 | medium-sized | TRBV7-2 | CASSLQGASIYGYTF | TGTGCCAGCAGCTTACAGGGGGCATCTATCTATGGCTACACCTTC
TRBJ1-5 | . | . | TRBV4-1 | CASSQDPGQPDQPQHF | TGCGCCAGCAGCCAAGATCCAGGCCAACCCGATCAGCCCCAGCATTTT
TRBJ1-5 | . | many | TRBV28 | CASSLVRNQPQHF | TGTGCCAGCAGTTTAGTCCGCAATCAGCCCCAGCATTTT
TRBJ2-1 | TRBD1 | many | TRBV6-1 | CASSAPTGIGYLFF | TGTGCCAGCAGTGCCCCGACAGGGATTGGGTATCTGTTCTTC
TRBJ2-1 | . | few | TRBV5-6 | CASSLGFGAIEQFF | TGTGCCAGCAGCTTGGGATTCGGGGCGATTGAGCAGTTCTTC
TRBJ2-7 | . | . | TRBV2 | CASSIAGRAYEQYF | TGTGCCAGCAGTATTGCCGGGAGAGCCTACGAGCAGTACTTC
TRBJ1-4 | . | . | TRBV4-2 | CASSAQQGNEKLFF | TGTGCCAGCAGCGCTCAACAGGGAAATGAAAAACTGTTTTTT